This T cell receptor (beta chain) was profiled in a study of T-cell memory formation after mild COVID-19. The germline gives CDR1 SSHAT, CDR2 FNYEAQ (reference sequence). The CDR3 length is 16 residues. Of note for this clonotype: Its ends do not fully match the called genes, so a read error is possible.

TCRdb itself ran the 5' RACE reads through MiXCR, one entry per CDR3 protein. The sample holds some 130,000 distinct CDR3 sequences, approximately 15% seen once. V gene TRBV7-7 combines with J gene TRBJ2-3, with 15 bases identical to TRBD2. The sample taken for sequencing was PBMCs or a T cell subset sorted from them (not recorded which). The sequence was collected from an adult woman who had mild COVID-19 (a few samples of this study predate the infection). Cell type and time point are not known. This CDR3 reads CASSWGLAGGEDTQYF. CDR3 in DNA: TGTGCTAGCAGCTGGGGACTAGCGGGAGGAGAGGATACGCAGTATTTT.